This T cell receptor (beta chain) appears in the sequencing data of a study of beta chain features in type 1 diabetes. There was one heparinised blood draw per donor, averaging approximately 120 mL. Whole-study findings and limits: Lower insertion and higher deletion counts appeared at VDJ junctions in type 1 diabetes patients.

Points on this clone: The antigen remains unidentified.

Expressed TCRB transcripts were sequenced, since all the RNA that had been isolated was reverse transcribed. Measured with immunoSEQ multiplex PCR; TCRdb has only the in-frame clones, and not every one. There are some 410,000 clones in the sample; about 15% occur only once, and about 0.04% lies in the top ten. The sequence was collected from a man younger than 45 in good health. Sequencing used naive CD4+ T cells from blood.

In nucleotides, the CDR3 is TGCAGCGCCTATATCGGGTATGAGCAGTTCTTC. Residues: CSAYIGYEQFF. This chain uses TRBV20-1 with TRBJ2-1; D not resolved. This CDR3 comprises 11 residues. Germline values: CDR1 DFQATT, CDR2 SNEGSKA (reference sequence).